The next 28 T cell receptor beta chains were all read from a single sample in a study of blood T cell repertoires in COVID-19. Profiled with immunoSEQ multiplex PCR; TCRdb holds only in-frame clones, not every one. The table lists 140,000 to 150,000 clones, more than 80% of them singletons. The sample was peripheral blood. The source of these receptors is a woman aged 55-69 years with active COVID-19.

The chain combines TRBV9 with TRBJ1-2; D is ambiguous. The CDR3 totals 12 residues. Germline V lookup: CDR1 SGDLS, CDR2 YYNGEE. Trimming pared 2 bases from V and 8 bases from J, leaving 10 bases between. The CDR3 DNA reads TGTGCCAGCAGCGTTCCGATGGGCGGCTACACCTTC. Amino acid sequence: CASSVPMGGYTF.

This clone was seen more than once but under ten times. CDR3: CASSTKAGHSGNTIYF. CDR3 DNA sequence: TGTGCCAGCTCCACCAAGGCCGGACACTCTGGAAACACCATATATTTT. V and J are TRBV18 and TRBJ1-3; tentative D call: TRBD1 (5 bases). CDR3 size: 16 residues. Looked up from germline, CDR1 is KGHSH and CDR2 is LQKENI. Trimming removed 6 bases from V and 0 bases from J, with 15 bases in between.

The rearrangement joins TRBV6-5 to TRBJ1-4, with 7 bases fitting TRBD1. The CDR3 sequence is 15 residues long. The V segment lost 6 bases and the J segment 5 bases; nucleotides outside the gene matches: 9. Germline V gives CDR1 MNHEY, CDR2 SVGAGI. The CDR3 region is CASRSGQAGNEKLFF. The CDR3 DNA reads TGTGCCAGCAGGTCCGGACAGGCTGGAAATGAAAAACTGTTTTTT.

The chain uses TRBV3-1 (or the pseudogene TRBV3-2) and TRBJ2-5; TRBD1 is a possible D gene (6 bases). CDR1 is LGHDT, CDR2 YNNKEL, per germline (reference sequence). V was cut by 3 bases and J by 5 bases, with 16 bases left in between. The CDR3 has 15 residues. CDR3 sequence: CASSQQTGLRETQYF. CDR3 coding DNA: TGTGCCAGCAGCCAGCAGACAGGCCTCCGGGAGACCCAGTACTTC.

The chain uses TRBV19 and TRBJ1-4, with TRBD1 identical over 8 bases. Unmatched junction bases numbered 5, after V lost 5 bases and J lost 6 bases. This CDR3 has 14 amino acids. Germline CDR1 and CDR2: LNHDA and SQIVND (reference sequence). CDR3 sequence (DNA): TGTGCCAGTAGTTCCGGGACAGGCTATGAAAAACTGTTTTTT. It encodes CASSSGTGYEKLFF. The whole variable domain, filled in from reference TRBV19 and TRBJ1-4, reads DGGITQSPKYLFRKEGQNVTLSCEQNLNHDAMYWYRQDPGQGLRLIYYSQIVNDFQKGDIAEGYSVSREKKESFPLTVTSAQKNPTAFYLCASSSGTGYEKLFFGSGTQLSVL.

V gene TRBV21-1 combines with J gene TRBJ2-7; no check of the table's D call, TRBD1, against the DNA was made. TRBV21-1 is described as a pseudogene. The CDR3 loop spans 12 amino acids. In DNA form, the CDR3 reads TGTGCCAGCAACCAAAACAACAGCGAGCAGTACTTC. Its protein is CASNQNNSEQYF.

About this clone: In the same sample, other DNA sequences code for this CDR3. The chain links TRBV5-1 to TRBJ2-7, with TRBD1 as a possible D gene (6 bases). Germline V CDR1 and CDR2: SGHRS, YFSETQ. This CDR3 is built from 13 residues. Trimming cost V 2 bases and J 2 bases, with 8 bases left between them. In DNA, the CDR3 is TGCGCCAGCAGCTTACAGGGACCCTACGAGCAGTACTTC. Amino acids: CASSLQGPYEQYF.

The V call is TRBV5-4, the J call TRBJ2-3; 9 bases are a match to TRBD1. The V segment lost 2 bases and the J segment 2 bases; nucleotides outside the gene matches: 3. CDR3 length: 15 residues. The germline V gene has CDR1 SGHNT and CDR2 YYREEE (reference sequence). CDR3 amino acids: CASSFWTGDTDTQYF. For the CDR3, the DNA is TGTGCCAGCAGCTTCTGGACAGGGGACACAGATACGCAGTATTTT.

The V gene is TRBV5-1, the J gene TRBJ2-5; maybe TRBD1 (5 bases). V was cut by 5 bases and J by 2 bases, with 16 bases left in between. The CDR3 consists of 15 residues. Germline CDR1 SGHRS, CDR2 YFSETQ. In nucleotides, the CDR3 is TGCGCCAGCAGGGAATCTTTGGGGCCGCAAGAGACCCAGTACTTC. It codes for CASRESLGPQETQYF. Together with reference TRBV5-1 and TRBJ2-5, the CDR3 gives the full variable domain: KAGVTQTPRYLIKTRGQQVTLSCSPISGHRSVSWYQQTPGQGLQFLFEYFSETQRNKGNFPGRFSGRQFSNSRSEMNVSTLELGDSALYLCASRESLGPQETQYFGPGTRLLVL.

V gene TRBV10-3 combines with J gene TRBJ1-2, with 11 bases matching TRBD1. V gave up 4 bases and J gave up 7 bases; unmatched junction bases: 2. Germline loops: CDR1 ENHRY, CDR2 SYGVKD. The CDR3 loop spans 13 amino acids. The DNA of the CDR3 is TGTGCCATCAGTGGGGGGACAGGGGGTGGCTACACCTTC. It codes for CAISGGTGGGYTF.

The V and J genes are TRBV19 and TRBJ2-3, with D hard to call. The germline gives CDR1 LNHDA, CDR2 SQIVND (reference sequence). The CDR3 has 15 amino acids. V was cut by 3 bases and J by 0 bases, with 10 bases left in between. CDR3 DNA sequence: TGTGCCAGTAGTATGGTTTCGGTCAGCACAGATACGCAGTATTTT. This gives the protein CASSMVSVSTDTQYF.

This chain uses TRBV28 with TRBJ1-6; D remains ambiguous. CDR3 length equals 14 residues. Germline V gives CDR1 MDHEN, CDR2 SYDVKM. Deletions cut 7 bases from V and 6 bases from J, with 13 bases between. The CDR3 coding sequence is TGTGCCAGCACCGTTCCGGGGTTTAATTCACCCCTCCACTTT. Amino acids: CASTVPGFNSPLHF. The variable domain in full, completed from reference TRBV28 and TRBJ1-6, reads DVKVTQSSRYLVKRTGEKVFLECVQDMDHENMFWYRQDPGLGLRLIYFSYDVKMKEKGDIPEGYSVSREKKERFSLILESASTNQTSMYLCASTVPGFNSPLHFGNGTRLTVT.

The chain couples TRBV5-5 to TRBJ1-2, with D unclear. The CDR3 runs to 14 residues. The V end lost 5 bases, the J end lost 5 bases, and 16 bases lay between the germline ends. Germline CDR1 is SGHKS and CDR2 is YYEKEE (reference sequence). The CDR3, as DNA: TGTGCCAGCAGTTTTGGCGGCAAGGTATATGGCTACACCTTC. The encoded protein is CASSFGGKVYGYTF.

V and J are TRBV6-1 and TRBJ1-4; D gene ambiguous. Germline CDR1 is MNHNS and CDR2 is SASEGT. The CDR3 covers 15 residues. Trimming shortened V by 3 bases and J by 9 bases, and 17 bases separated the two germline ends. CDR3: CASSEEPEGGKKLFF. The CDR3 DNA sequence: TGTGCCAGCAGTGAGGAACCTGAGGGTGGGAAAAAACTGTTTTTT.

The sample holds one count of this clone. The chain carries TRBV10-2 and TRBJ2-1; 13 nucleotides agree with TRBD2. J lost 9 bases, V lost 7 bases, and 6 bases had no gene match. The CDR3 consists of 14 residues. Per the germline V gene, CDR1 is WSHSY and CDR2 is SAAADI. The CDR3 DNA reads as TGCGCCAGCACTACTAGCGGGAGGGCCAGTGAGCAGTTCTTC. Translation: CASTTSGRASEQFF.

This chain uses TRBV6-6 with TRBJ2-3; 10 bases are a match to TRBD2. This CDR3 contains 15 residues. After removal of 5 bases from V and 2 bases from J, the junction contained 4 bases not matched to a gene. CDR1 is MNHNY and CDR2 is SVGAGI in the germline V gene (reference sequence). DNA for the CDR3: TGTGCCAGCAGTCTTGGACTAGCGGTCACAGATACGCAGTATTTT. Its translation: CASSLGLAVTDTQYF.

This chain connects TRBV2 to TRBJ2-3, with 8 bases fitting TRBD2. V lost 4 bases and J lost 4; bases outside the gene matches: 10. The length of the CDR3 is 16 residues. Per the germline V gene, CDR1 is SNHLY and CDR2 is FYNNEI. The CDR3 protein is CASSVPGGGRSDTQYF. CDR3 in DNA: TGTGCCAGCAGTGTTCCCGGAGGCGGGAGGTCAGATACGCAGTATTTT.

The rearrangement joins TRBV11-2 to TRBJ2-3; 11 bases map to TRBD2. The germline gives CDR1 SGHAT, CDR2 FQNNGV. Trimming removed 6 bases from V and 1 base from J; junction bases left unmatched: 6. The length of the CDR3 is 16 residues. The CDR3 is CASRPGTSGRTDTQYF. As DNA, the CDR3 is TGTGCCAGCAGACCGGGGACTAGCGGACGCACAGATACGCAGTATTTT.

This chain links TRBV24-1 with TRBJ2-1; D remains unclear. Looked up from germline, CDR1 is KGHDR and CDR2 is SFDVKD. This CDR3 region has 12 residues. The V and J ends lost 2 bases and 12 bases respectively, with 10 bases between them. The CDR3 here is CATSDSGLGQFF. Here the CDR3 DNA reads TGTGCCACCAGTGATTCGGGTTTAGGGCAGTTCTTC.

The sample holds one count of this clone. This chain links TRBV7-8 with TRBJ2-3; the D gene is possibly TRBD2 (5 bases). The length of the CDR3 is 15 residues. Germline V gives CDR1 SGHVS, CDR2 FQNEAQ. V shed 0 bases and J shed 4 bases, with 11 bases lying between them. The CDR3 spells CASSLAQQAADTQYF. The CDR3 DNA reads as TGTGCCAGCAGCTTAGCGCAACAAGCGGCAGATACGCAGTATTTT. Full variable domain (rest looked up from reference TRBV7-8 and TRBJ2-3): GAGVSQSPRYKVAKRGQDVALRCDPISGHVSLFWYQQALGQGPEFLTYFQNEAQLDKSGLPSDRFFAERPEGSVSTLKIQRTQQEDSAVYLCASSLAQQAADTQYFGPGTRLTVL.

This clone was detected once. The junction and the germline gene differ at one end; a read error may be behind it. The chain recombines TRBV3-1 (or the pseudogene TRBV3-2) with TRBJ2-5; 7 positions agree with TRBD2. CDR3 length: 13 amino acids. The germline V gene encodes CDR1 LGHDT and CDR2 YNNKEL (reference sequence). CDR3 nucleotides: TGTGCCAGCAGCCCGGAATTCGGACTAGGGCGGGACTTC. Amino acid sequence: CASSPEFGLGRDF.

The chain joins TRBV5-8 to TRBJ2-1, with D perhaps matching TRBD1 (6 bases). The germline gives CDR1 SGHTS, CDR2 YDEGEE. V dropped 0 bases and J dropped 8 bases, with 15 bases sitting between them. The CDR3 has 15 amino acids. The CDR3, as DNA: TGTGCCAGCAGCTTGGTTTTGCAGGGGTTGCATGAGCAGTTCTTC. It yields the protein CASSLVLQGLHEQFF.

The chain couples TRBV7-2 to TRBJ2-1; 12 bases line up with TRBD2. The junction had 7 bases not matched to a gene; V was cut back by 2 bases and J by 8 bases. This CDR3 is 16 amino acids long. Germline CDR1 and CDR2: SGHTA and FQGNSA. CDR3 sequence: CASSLPGTSGPDEQFF. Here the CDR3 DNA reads TGTGCCAGCAGCTTACCCGGGACTAGCGGGCCCGATGAGCAGTTCTTC.

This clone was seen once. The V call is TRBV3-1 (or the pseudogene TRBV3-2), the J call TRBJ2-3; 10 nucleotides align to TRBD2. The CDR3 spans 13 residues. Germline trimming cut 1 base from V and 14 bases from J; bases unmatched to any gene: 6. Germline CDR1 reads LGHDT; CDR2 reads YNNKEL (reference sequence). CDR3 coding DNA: TGTGCCAGCAGCCAAGCCCCTAGCGGGAGACCGTATTTT. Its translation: CASSQAPSGRPYF.

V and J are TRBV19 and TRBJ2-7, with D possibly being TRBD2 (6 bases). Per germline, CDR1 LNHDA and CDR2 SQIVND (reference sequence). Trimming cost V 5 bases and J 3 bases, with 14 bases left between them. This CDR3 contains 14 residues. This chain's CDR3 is CASSPRGTIYEQYF. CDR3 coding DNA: TGTGCCAGTAGTCCTCGGGGGACCATCTACGAGCAGTACTTC.

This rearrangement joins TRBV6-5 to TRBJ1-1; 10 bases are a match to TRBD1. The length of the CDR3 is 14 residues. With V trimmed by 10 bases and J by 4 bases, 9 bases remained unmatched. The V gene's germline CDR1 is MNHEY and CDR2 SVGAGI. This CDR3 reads CATKTGGRSTEAFF. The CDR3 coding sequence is TGTGCCACCAAGACAGGGGGCAGATCCACTGAAGCTTTCTTT.

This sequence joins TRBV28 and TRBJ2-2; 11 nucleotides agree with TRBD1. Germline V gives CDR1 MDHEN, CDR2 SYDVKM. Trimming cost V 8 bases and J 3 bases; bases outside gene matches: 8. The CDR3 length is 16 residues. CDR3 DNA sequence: TGTGCCAGCCATCCCGGACAGGGGGCATACACCGGGGAGCTGTTTTTT. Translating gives CASHPGQGAYTGELFF. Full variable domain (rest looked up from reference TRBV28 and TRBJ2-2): DVKVTQSSRYLVKRTGEKVFLECVQDMDHENMFWYRQDPGLGLRLIYFSYDVKMKEKGDIPEGYSVSREKKERFSLILESASTNQTSMYLCASHPGQGAYTGELFFGEGSRLTVL.

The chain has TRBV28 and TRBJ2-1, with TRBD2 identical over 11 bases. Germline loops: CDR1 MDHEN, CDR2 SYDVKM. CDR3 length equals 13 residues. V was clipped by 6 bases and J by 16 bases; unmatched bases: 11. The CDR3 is CASSVGTSGPIFF. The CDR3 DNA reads TGTGCCAGCAGCGTTGGGACTAGCGGCCCGATCTTCTTC.